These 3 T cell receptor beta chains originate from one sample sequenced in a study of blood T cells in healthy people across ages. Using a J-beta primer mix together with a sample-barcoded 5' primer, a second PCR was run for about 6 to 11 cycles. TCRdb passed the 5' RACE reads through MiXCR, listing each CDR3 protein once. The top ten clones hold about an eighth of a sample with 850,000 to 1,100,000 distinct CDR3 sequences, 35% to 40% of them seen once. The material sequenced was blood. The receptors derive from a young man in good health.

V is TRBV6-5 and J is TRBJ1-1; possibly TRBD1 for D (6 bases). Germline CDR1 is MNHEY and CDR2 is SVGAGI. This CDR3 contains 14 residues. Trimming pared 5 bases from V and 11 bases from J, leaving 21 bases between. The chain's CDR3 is CASSRSIRGGWAFF. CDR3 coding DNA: TGTGCCAGCAGTCGCTCTATTAGGGGGGGCTGGGCTTTCTTT.

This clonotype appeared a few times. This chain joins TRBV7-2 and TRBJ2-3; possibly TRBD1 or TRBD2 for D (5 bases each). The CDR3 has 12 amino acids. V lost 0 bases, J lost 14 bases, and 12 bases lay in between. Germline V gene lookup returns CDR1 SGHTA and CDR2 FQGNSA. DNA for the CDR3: TGTGCCAGCAGCTTAGCAGGCCCCGGGGCGTATTTT. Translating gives CASSLAGPGAYF.

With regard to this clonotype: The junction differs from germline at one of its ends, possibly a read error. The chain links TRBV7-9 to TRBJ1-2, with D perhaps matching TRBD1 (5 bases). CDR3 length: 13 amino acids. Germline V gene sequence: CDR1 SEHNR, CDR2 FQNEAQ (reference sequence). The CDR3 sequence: CASNLGQVYGYTF. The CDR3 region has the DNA TGTGCCAGCAACTTAGGACAAGTCTATGGCTACACCTTC.